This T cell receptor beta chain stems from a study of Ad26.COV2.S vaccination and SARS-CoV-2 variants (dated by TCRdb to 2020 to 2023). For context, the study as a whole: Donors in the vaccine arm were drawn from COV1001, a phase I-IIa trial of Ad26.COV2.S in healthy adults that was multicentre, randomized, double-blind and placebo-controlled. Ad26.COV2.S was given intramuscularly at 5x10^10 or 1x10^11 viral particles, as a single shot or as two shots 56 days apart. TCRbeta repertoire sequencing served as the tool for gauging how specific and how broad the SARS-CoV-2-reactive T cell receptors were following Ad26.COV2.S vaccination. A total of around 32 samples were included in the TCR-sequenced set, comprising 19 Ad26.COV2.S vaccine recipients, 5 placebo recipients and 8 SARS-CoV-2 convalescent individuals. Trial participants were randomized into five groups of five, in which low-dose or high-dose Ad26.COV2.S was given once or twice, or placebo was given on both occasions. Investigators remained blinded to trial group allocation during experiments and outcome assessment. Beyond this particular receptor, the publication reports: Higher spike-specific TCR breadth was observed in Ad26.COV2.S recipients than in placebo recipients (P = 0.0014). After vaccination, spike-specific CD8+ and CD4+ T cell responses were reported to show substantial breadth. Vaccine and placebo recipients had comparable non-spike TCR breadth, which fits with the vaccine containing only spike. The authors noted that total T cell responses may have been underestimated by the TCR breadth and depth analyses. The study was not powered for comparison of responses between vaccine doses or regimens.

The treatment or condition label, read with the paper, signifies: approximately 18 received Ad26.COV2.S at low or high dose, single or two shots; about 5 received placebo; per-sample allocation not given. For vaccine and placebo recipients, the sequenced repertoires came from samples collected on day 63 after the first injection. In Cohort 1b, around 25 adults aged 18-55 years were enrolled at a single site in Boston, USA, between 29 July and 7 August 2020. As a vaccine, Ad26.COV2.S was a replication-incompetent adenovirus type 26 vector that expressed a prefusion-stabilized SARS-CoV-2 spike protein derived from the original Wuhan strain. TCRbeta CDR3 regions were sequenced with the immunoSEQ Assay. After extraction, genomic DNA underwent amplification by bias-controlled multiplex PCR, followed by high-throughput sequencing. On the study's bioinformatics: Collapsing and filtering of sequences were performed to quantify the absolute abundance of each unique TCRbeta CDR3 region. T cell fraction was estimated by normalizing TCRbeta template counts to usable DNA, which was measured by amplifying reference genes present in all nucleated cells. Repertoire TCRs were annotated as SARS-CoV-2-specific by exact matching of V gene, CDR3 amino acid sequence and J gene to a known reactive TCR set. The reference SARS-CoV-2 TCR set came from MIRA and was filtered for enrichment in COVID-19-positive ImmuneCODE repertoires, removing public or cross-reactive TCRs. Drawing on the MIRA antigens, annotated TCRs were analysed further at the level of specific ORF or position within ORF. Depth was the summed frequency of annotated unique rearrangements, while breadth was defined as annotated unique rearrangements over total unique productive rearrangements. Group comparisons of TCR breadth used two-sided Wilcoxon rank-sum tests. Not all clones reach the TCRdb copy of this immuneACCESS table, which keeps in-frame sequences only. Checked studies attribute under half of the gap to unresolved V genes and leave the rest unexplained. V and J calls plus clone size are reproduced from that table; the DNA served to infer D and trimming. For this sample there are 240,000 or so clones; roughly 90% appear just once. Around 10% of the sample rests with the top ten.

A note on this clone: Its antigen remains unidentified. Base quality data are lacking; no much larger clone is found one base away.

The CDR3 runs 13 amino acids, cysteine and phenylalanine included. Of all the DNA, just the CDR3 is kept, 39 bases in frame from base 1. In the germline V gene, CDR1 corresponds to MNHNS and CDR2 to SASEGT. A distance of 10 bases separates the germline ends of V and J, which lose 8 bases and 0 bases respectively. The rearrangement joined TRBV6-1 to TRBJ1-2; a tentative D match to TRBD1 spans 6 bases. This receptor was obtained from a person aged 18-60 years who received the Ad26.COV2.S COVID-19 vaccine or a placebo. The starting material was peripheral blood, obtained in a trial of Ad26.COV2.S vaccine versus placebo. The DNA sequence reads TGTGCCAGCGCAGGGGTTGCTAACTATGGCTACACCTTC. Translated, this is CASAGVANYGYTF.